The 32 T cell receptor beta chains below come from one sample, sequenced in a study of T cells in localized non-small cell lung cancer. The table came from immunoSEQ multiplex PCR; TCRdb's copy has only in-frame clones and leaves some out. This table holds tens of thousands of clones, over 65% found once. The source was PBMCs, collected before any cancer treatment. These receptor sequences come from a woman aged 35-70 years with stage II squamous cell lung carcinoma.

This chain uses TRBV29-1 with TRBJ2-7, with a possible D match to TRBD1 (8 bases). Germline assignment: CDR1 SQVTM and CDR2 ANQGSEA. The germline V and J ends were trimmed by 7 bases and 0 bases, with 19 bases remaining between them. This CDR3 is 15 amino acids long. DNA of the CDR3: TGCAGCGCCTTGGGGGGGACAGGAGCCTCCTACGAGCAGTACTTC. Its translation: CSALGGTGASYEQYF.

The genes are TRBV6-6 and TRBJ2-7; D gene ambiguous. CDR1 and CDR2 (germline): MNHNY, SVGAGI (reference sequence). The germline V and J ends were trimmed by 0 bases and 5 bases, with 11 bases remaining between them. The CDR3 consists of 14 residues. CDR3 bases: TGTGCCAGCAGTTACTCCCCGGACGGCCACGAGCAGTACTTC. It encodes CASSYSPDGHEQYF.

The J gene is TRBJ2-3, the V gene TRBV5-4, with TRBD2 matching over 7 bases. Germline assignment: CDR1 SGHNT and CDR2 YYREEE (reference sequence). CDR3 length: 14 amino acids. J lost 2 bases, V lost 7 bases, and 7 bases had no gene match. The CDR3 DNA follows: TGTGCCAGCTACGTGGGGGGGTACACAGATACGCAGTATTTT. It translates to CASYVGGYTDTQYF.

The rearrangement links TRBV19 to TRBJ2-6, with 9 bases that match TRBD1. V was pared by 6 bases and J by 0 bases, with 6 bases of the junction left unmatched. Per the germline V gene, CDR1 is LNHDA and CDR2 is SQIVND (reference sequence). The CDR3 has 17 amino acids. The CDR3: CASRTGGLSSGANVLTF. CDR3 in DNA: TGTGCCAGTAGAACAGGGGGCTTGAGCTCTGGGGCCAACGTCCTGACTTTC.

This clone was detected once. V and J are TRBV21-1 and TRBJ1-5; TRBD1, the table's D call, was not compared with the DNA. TRBV21-1 is shown as a pseudogene. The CDR3 has 14 amino acids. As DNA, the CDR3 is TGTGCCAGCACCCGAAAGGGGTGCAATCAGCCCCAGCATTTT. This encodes CASTRKGCNQPQHF.

The rearrangement joins TRBV7-8 to TRBJ1-3, with 7 bases that match TRBD1. Germline V lookup: CDR1 SGHVS, CDR2 FQNEAQ. J lost 3 bases, V lost 5 bases, and 7 bases had no gene match. CDR3 length: 15 amino acids. In DNA, the CDR3 is TGTGCCAGCAGCCACAGGGGATGGAGTGGAAACACCATATATTTT. Translation: CASSHRGWSGNTIYF.

V gene TRBV14 combines with J gene TRBJ2-1; 8 bases align to TRBD2. The V and J ends lost 3 bases and 9 bases, in that order; junction bases with no gene match: 22. Germline CDR1 is SGHDN and CDR2 is FVKESK. The CDR3 runs 19 residues. The CDR3, as DNA: TGTGCCAGCAGCCAGTACGTTTTCTCCGGACTAGCTGCCGATGGTGAGCAGTTCTTC. It specifies CASSQYVFSGLAADGEQFF.

The rearrangement links TRBV11-3 to TRBJ1-4, with 7 bases identical to TRBD1. The CDR3 loop spans 18 amino acids. The germline gives CDR1 SGHNT, CDR2 YENEEA. Losses at the gene ends were 1 base for V and 0 bases for J; bases not matched to a gene: 8. CDR3 nucleotide sequence: TGTGCCAGCAGCTTAGCGGGGACAGATAAAGCAACTAATGAAAAACTGTTTTTT. This codes for CASSLAGTDKATNEKLFF.

This CDR3 is CASSVGTGYEQYF. The CDR3 DNA follows: TGTGCCAGCAGTGTCGGGACGGGCTACGAGCAGTACTTC. This chain joins TRBV6-5 and TRBJ2-7, with D perhaps being TRBD1 or TRBD2 (5 bases each). The V gene lost 5 bases and the J gene lost 3 bases, with 11 bases spanning the gap. This CDR3 comprises 13 residues. Germline V lookup: CDR1 MNHEY, CDR2 SVGAGI.

The chain employs TRBV5-1 and TRBJ2-5; D might be TRBD2 (5 bases). V lost 4 bases to trimming and J lost 7 bases, with 14 bases between them. CDR1 is SGHRS, CDR2 YFSETQ, per germline. This CDR3 spans 13 amino acids. CDR3 region: CASSPSLSGTQYF. In nucleotides, the CDR3 is TGCGCCAGCAGCCCTAGCCTCTCGGGGACCCAGTACTTC.

The CDR3 DNA is TGTGCCAGCAGTTTGACTAGCCCGAGCTCCTACAATGAGCAGTTCTTC. Protein product: CASSLTSPSSYNEQFF. This rearrangement joins TRBV28 to TRBJ2-1; 7 bases line up with TRBD2. V was clipped by 3 bases and J by 0 bases; unmatched bases: 5. CDR1 and CDR2 (germline): MDHEN, SYDVKM. CDR3 size: 16 residues.

This rearrangement joins TRBV5-6 to TRBJ2-7; 13 bases fit TRBD2. CDR3 length: 16 residues. The V gene end was trimmed by 5 bases and the J gene end by 0 bases; junction bases not matched to a gene: 5. CDR1 and CDR2 (germline): SGHDT, YYEEEE. The CDR3: CASSTGLAGISYEQYF. CDR3 coding DNA: TGTGCCAGCAGTACGGGACTAGCGGGAATCTCCTACGAGCAGTACTTC.

The chain recombines TRBV7-8 with TRBJ1-1; D uncertain. The CDR3 consists of 14 residues. From germline, CDR1 is SGHVS and CDR2 FQNEAQ. The V end was cut by 5 bases, the J end by 0 bases, with 10 bases between. The CDR3 is CASSPRTVNTEAFF. CDR3 nucleotide sequence: TGTGCCAGCAGCCCCCGGACGGTGAACACTGAAGCTTTCTTT.

The rearrangement joins TRBV18 to TRBJ1-1; 8 positions agree with TRBD1. The CDR3 has 15 residues. V shed 3 bases, J shed 3 bases, and the junction held 6 bases outside the gene matches. CDR1 KGHSH and CDR2 LQKENI come from the germline V gene. As DNA, the CDR3 is TGTGCCAGCTCACCTCGACAGGGGTTGGACACTGAAGCTTTCTTT. It specifies CASSPRQGLDTEAFF.

V gene TRBV28 combines with J gene TRBJ2-7; D call uncertain. The CDR3 length is 12 residues. Deletions cut 4 bases from V and 2 bases from J, with 6 bases between. The V gene's germline CDR1 is MDHEN and CDR2 SYDVKM. The CDR3 reads CASSYKPYEQYF. Written as DNA, the CDR3 is TGTGCCAGCAGTTATAAGCCCTACGAGCAGTACTTC.

This clone has only a few counts. One end of the junction fails to match germline, which may point to a read error. V usage is TRBV28 and J usage is TRBJ1-2; 7 bases map to TRBD1. The CDR3 contains 11 residues. Germline V lookup: CDR1 MDHEN, CDR2 SYDVKM. CDR3 loop: CASSSPTGRAF. The DNA of the CDR3 is TGTGCCAGCAGTTCCCCGACAGGGAGGGCTTTC.

The DNA of the CDR3 is TGTGCCAGCGCAGTGGGCGTTCAAGAGACCCAGTACTTC. Amino acids: CASAVGVQETQYF. This chain links TRBV7-3 with TRBJ2-5; D unresolved. CDR3 length: 13 residues. The V end lost 8 bases, the J end lost 2 bases, and 12 bases lay between the germline ends. Germline V gene data show CDR1 as SGHTA and CDR2 as FQGTGA.

This chain's CDR3 is CSATDSNEQYF. The DNA of the CDR3 is TGCAGTGCCACGGACAGTAACGAGCAGTACTTC. This chain connects TRBV20-1 to TRBJ2-7; D is possibly TRBD1 (6 bases). Germline V gene lookup returns CDR1 DFQATT and CDR2 SNEGSKA (reference sequence). V lost 6 bases, J lost 5 bases, and 11 bases lay in between. The CDR3 covers 11 residues.

The chain couples TRBV9 to TRBJ1-4, with D uncertain. The germline CDR1 and CDR2 sequences are SGDLS and YYNGEE. The CDR3 has 15 residues. The ends were cut back, 1 base at V and 0 bases at J, with 7 bases in the middle. The CDR3 loop reads CASSVHITTNEKLFF. Written as DNA, the CDR3 is TGTGCCAGCAGCGTACACATCACAACTAATGAAAAACTGTTTTTT.

The sample holds a few counts of this clone. This chain links TRBV5-8 with TRBJ1-4; 7 bases are shared with TRBD1. The length of the CDR3 is 14 residues. The ends lost 4 bases at V and 5 bases at J; junction bases unmatched: 5. Germline V gene lookup returns CDR1 SGHTS and CDR2 YDEGEE. Here the CDR3 DNA reads TGTGCCAGCAGCCAGGGACAGCTCAATGAAAAACTGTTTTTT. It specifies CASSQGQLNEKLFF.

The chain couples TRBV7-7 to TRBJ2-7; 9 nucleotides align to TRBD1. J lost 2 bases, V lost 7 bases, and 6 bases had no gene match. The CDR3 sequence is 14 residues long. The germline CDR1 and CDR2 sequences are SSHAT and FNYEAQ (reference sequence). The CDR3, as DNA: TGTGCCAGCACAAGGGACAGGGCCCCCTACGAGCAGTACTTC. Translated: CASTRDRAPYEQYF.

Here the CDR3 DNA reads TGTGCCAGCAGTGGGGGCGATGCCTTGTCCCAGCATTTT. It translates to CASSGGDALSQHF. The chain recombines TRBV28 with TRBJ1-5; maybe TRBD1 (6 bases). Germline CDR1 MDHEN, CDR2 SYDVKM. The V and J ends lost 5 bases and 11 bases respectively, with 16 bases between them. This CDR3 is built from 13 residues. Combining the CDR3 with reference TRBV28 and TRBJ1-5 gives the whole variable domain DVKVTQSSRYLVKRTGEKVFLECVQDMDHENMFWYRQDPGLGLRLIYFSYDVKMKEKGDIPEGYSVSREKKERFSLILESASTNQTSMYLCASSGGDALSQHFGDGTRLSIL.

For the CDR3, the DNA is TGTGCCTGGACCTTAAGCGGGGGCGGACGAAACACCATATATTTT. This codes for CAWTLSGGGRNTIYF. The V and J genes are TRBV30 and TRBJ1-3; a possible D gene is TRBD1 (6 bases). Trimming stripped 4 bases from V and 5 bases from J, with 18 bases between. In germline, CDR1 is GTSNPN, CDR2 SVGIG (reference sequence). The CDR3 has 15 amino acids.

This clone occurred once. The chain has TRBV11-2 and TRBJ1-6, with D perhaps TRBD1 (6 bases). Trimming took 3 bases from V and 5 from J, leaving 20 bases between them. The CDR3 runs 18 residues. Germline-derived CDR1 and CDR2 are SGHAT and FQNNGV. CDR3 DNA sequence: TGTGCCAGCAGCTTGGGTACAGGAGCAAACAGGGATAATTCACCCCTCCACTTT. This translates into CASSLGTGANRDNSPLHF.

The V call is TRBV5-6, the J call TRBJ2-7; D perhaps matches TRBD2 (5 bases). Germline loops: CDR1 SGHDT, CDR2 YYEEEE. The CDR3 consists of 13 residues. V was pared by 0 bases and J by 5 bases, with 9 bases between. Here the CDR3 DNA reads TGTGCCAGCAGCTTGGTCTCAGCGGACGAGCAGTACTTC. This translates into CASSLVSADEQYF. Supplemented by reference TRBV5-6 and TRBJ2-7, the full variable domain reads DAGVTQSPTHLIKTRGQQVTLRCSPKSGHDTVSWYQQALGQGPQFIFQYYEEEERQRGNFPDRFSGHQFPNYSSELNVNALLLGDSALYLCASSLVSADEQYFGPGTRLTVT.

The CDR3 sequence is CASRRTGVAYGYTF. In nucleotides, the CDR3 is TGTGCCAGCAGACGGACAGGGGTTGCCTATGGCTACACCTTC. V usage is TRBV6-5 and J usage is TRBJ1-2; TRBD1 agrees at 9 bases. Germline values: CDR1 MNHEY, CDR2 SVGAGI. This CDR3 contains 14 residues. J was trimmed by 4 bases and V by 6 bases; bases with no gene match: 6.

The V call is TRBV10-1, the J call TRBJ2-1, with D possibly being TRBD2 (5 bases). CDR1 and CDR2 (germline): WNHNN, SYGVQD (reference sequence). CDR3 size: 15 residues. Between the trimmed V and J ends, which lost 2 bases and 6 bases, there was a span of 14 bases. As DNA, the CDR3 is TGCGCCAGCAGTGAGGCCCTCTCTAGCTCCAATGAGCAGTTCTTC. Translated, it gives CASSEALSSSNEQFF.

The chain has TRBV6-5 and TRBJ2-7, with D tentatively TRBD1 or TRBD2 (5 bases each). This CDR3 has 13 residues. The ends were cut back, 6 bases at V and 2 bases at J, with 11 bases in the middle. The V gene's germline CDR1 is MNHEY and CDR2 SVGAGI. CDR3 amino acids: CASRSGTAYEQYF. As DNA, the CDR3 is TGTGCCAGCAGATCTGGGACGGCCTACGAGCAGTACTTC.

This rearrangement joins TRBV27 to TRBJ1-2; 7 nucleotides align to TRBD1. The CDR3 contains 14 residues. The V segment lost 4 bases and the J segment 5 bases; nucleotides outside the gene matches: 7. Germline CDR1 MNHEY, CDR2 SMNVEV (reference sequence). The CDR3 sequence: CASSSPGGSYGYTF. DNA of the CDR3: TGTGCCAGCAGTTCACCAGGGGGGAGTTATGGCTACACCTTC.

The rearrangement links TRBV7-2 to TRBJ2-2, with 7 bases fitting TRBD2. The CDR3 extends over 15 amino acids. V was pared by 5 bases and J by 2 bases, with 5 bases of the junction left unmatched. Germline V gives CDR1 SGHTA, CDR2 FQGNSA. The DNA for the CDR3 is TGTGCCAGCAGCCCCAGGGACTACAACACCGGGGAGCTGTTTTTT. Translating gives CASSPRDYNTGELFF. Full variable domain (missing parts from reference TRBV7-2 and TRBJ2-2): GAGVSQSPSNKVTEKGKDVELRCDPISGHTALYWYRQSLGQGLEFLIYFQGNSAPDKSGLPSDRFSAERTGGSVSTLTIQRTQQEDSAVYLCASSPRDYNTGELFFGEGSRLTVL.

This clone has only a few counts. V is TRBV25-1 and J is TRBJ1-2; D unresolved. From germline, CDR1 is MGHDK and CDR2 SYGVNS. Trimming removed 5 bases at V and 5 bases at J, with 12 bases between. This CDR3 contains 13 residues. The CDR3 reads CASSPGHRYGYTF. The CDR3 DNA reads as TGTGCCAGCAGTCCCGGGCACCGGTATGGCTACACCTTC.

The chain has TRBV7-9 and TRBJ2-7; a possible D gene is TRBD1 (6 bases). The germline V gene has CDR1 SEHNR and CDR2 FQNEAQ (reference sequence). The CDR3 extends over 15 amino acids. V gave up 5 bases and J gave up 3 bases, with 17 bases separating them. The CDR3 DNA sequence: TGTGCCAGCAGCCGAGGCTGGGACATCGACTACGAGCAGTACTTC. It codes for CASSRGWDIDYEQYF.